These 6 T cell receptor beta chains came from one sample sequenced in a study of cytomegalovirus exposure and HLA in healthy donors. Only in-frame clones appear in the TCRdb table, and some are missing; sequencing was by immunoSEQ multiplex PCR. The top ten clones hold less than 2% of a sample with about 150,000 clones, about 94% of them seen once. The material sequenced was PBMCs. Receptor source: a young man in good health and CMV-seropositive.

V is TRBV5-4 and J is TRBJ2-7, with 11 nucleotides matching TRBD2. There are 15 residues in the CDR3. Germline trimming cut 5 bases from V and 0 bases from J; bases unmatched to any gene: 4. The V gene's germline CDR1 is SGHNT and CDR2 YYREEE (reference sequence). CDR3 in amino acids: CASSLAGGLSYEQYF. In nucleotides, the CDR3 is TGTGCCAGCAGTCTAGCGGGAGGACTCTCCTACGAGCAGTACTTC.

The chain combines TRBV27 with TRBJ2-3, with unresolved D. CDR1 is MNHEY, CDR2 SMNVEV, per germline (reference sequence). V lost 5 bases and J 5 bases, leaving 11 bases between the germline ends. The CDR3 totals 13 residues. The DNA for the CDR3 is TGTGCCAGCAGTGACCCTCAGCGAGATACGCAGTATTTT. Its protein product is CASSDPQRDTQYF.

The chain uses TRBV5-1 and TRBJ1-2; D may be TRBD1 (5 bases). The CDR3 contains 21 residues. CDR1 and CDR2 (germline): SGHRS, YFSETQ. The V and J ends lost 4 bases and 0 bases respectively, with 31 bases between them. The CDR3 nucleotides are TGCGCCAGCAGCGCGCATGTTCGGGGGAAACCGGGACGAGGAGCTAACTATGGCTACACCTTC. It encodes CASSAHVRGKPGRGANYGYTF.

CDR3 amino acids: CASSPPSSGRGTGELFF. CDR3 coding DNA: TGTGCCAGCTCACCACCATCGAGCGGGAGGGGCACCGGGGAGCTGTTTTTT. This rearrangement joins TRBV18 to TRBJ2-2; TRBD2 matches at 10 bases. V lost 0 bases, J lost 4 bases, and 5 bases stayed unmatched. The V gene's germline CDR1 is KGHSH and CDR2 LQKENI. CDR3 size: 17 residues. Full variable domain (rest looked up from reference TRBV18 and TRBJ2-2): NAGVMQNPRHLVRRRGQEARLRCSPMKGHSHVYWYRQLPEEGLKFMVYLQKENIIDESGMPKERFSAEFPKEGPSILRIQQVVRGDSAAYFCASSPPSSGRGTGELFFGEGSRLTVL.

V gene TRBV2 combines with J gene TRBJ1-1, with D maybe TRBD1 (5 bases). The CDR3 consists of 14 residues. Trimming took off 1 base at V and 4 bases at J, with 10 bases between the two ends. Looked up from germline, CDR1 is SNHLY and CDR2 is FYNNEI. This CDR3 reads CASSEERGGTEAFF. CDR3 bases: TGTGCCAGCAGTGAAGAAAGGGGCGGCACTGAAGCTTTCTTT.

This rearrangement joins TRBV11-2 to TRBJ2-5, with no clear D. V shed 0 bases and J shed 1 base, with 9 bases lying between them. CDR3 length: 15 amino acids. CDR1 SGHAT and CDR2 FQNNGV come from the germline V gene. The CDR3 DNA reads TGTGCCAGCAGCTTAGAGGCACAGAGCCAAGAGACCCAGTACTTC. It specifies CASSLEAQSQETQYF. Full variable domain (outside the CDR3, taken from reference TRBV11-2 and TRBJ2-5): EAGVAQSPRYKIIEKRQSVAFWCNPISGHATLYWYQQILGQGPKLLIQFQNNGVVDDSQLPKDRFSAERLKGVDSTLKIQPAKLEDSAVYLCASSLEAQSQETQYFGPGTRLLVL.